The T cell receptor beta chain described here comes from a study of response to subunit inactivated influenza vaccine. Notes on the study in general: The authors put forward the suggestion that each seasonal influenza vaccination may bring in only a limited number of new T cells.

One entry per CDR3 protein, called by TCRdb with MiXCR from the RT-PCR reads. The table records around 480,000 distinct CDR3 sequences, 15% to 20% of them present only once. With regard to this clonotype: The antigen is unknown.

This CDR3 comprises 13 residues. V dropped 1 base and J dropped 5 bases, with 9 bases sitting between them. Germline V gene lookup returns CDR1 SGHDT and CDR2 YYEEEE. The V call is TRBV5-6, the J call TRBJ2-5; maybe TRBD2 (5 bases). The receptor comes from a man aged 50-75 years who received an inactivated influenza vaccine. The sequencing here drew on CD4+ T cells sorted from PBMCs, taken less than 30 months after vaccination. The CDR3 nucleotides read TGTGCCAGCAGCTTGCCCGCGGGCGAGACCCAGTACTTC. Translation gives CASSLPAGETQYF.